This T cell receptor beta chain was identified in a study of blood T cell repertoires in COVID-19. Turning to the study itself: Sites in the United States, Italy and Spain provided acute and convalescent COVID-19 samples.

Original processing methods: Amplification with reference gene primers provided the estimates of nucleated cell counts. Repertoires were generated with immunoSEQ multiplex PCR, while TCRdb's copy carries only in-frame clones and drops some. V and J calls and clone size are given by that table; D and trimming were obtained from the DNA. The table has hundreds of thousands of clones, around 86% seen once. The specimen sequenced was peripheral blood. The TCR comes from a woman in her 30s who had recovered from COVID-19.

The CDR3 spells CASSQPGNTEAFF. The CDR3 DNA follows: TGTGCCAGCAGCCAACCCGGGAACACTGAAGCTTTCTTT. This chain uses TRBV4-2 with TRBJ1-1, with D unresolved. Deletions cut 2 bases from V and 1 base from J, with 5 bases between. The CDR3 runs to 13 residues. Germline loops: CDR1 LGHNA, CDR2 YNFKEQ.